What follows are 6 T cell receptor beta chains derived from one specimen sequenced in a study of human T cells and chemical hapten exposure. TCRdb reprocessed the RACE reads via MiXCR and lists one record per CDR3 protein. The data show 300,000 to 400,000 distinct CDR3 sequences, around 7% seen once. The time point: patch test 1, 2 weeks after DPC sensitization. Treatment here: therapeutic diphenylcyclopropenone sensitization with weekly scalp DPC. Specimen: whole blood, collected in connection with sensitization to the hapten diphenylcyclopropenone (DPC). These receptors came from a woman between 18 and 29 years old with alopecia areata. Some clones in this sample may be carry-over from other donors' samples.

The sample holds many counts of this clonotype. The chain has TRBV15 and TRBJ2-5, with 8 bases aligning to TRBD1. The CDR3 extends over 16 amino acids. Germline V gives CDR1 LNHNV, CDR2 YYDKDF (reference sequence). With V trimmed by 4 bases and J by 1 base, 8 bases remained unmatched. The DNA for the CDR3 is TGTGCCACCAGCATATACAGGGGGAGCCTCCAAGAGACCCAGTACTTC. This gives the protein CATSIYRGSLQETQYF.

This clonotype was seen repeatedly, ten times or more. The chain uses TRBV7-9 and TRBJ2-1; TRBD2 might be the D (5 bases). CDR1 and CDR2 from the germline V gene are SEHNR and FQNEAQ (reference sequence). This CDR3 has 16 residues. Trimming cost V 5 bases and J 0 bases, with 14 bases left between them. The CDR3, as DNA: TGTGCCAGCAGCCCCTCTGGGAGTTCCTCCTACAATGAGCAGTTCTTC. This codes for CASSPSGSSSYNEQFF. The variable domain in full, completed from reference TRBV7-9 and TRBJ2-1, reads DTGVSQNPRHKITKRGQNVTFRCDPISEHNRLYWYRQTLGQGPEFLTYFQNEAQLEKSRLLSDRFSAERPKGSFSTLEIQRTEQGDSAMYLCASSPSGSSSYNEQFFGPGTRLTVL.

The gene calls are TRBV5-1 and TRBJ2-3; 7 nucleotides line up with TRBD1. Germline V gives CDR1 SGHRS, CDR2 YFSETQ. Trimming at V came to 4 bases and at J to 2 bases, leaving 13 bases not matched to a gene. The CDR3 is 17 residues long. Written as DNA, the CDR3 is TGCGCCAGCAGCCCGACTACAGGGACAGACCCCACAGATACGCAGTATTTT. Protein sequence: CASSPTTGTDPTDTQYF.

CDR3 sequence (DNA): TGTGCCAGTAAAACATTGGTCAATGAGCAGTTCTTC. This codes for CASKTLVNEQFF. The rearrangement joins TRBV7-2 to TRBJ2-1; D gene ambiguous. Germline V gene data show CDR1 as SGHTA and CDR2 as FQGNSA. The germline V and J ends were trimmed by 9 bases and 6 bases, with 12 bases remaining between them. CDR3 length equals 12 residues.

The rearrangement joins TRBV7-2 to TRBJ2-1, with 8 bases lining up with TRBD1. V lost 1 base and J lost 8; bases outside the gene matches: 7. The germline V gene encodes CDR1 SGHTA and CDR2 FQGNSA. The CDR3 is 15 amino acids. CDR3 in DNA: TGTGCCAGCAGCTTAGGGGGGACAGGCGGCGATGAGCAGTTCTTC. Its translation: CASSLGGTGGDEQFF. Using reference TRBV7-2 and TRBJ2-1 for the parts outside the CDR3, the full variable domain is GAGVSQSPSNKVTEKGKDVELRCDPISGHTALYWYRQSLGQGLEFLIYFQGNSAPDKSGLPSDRFSAERTGGSVSTLTIQRTQQEDSAVYLCASSLGGTGGDEQFFGPGTRLTVL.

This clonotype was seen repeatedly, ten times or more. This chain joins TRBV4-3 and TRBJ1-1; D is unresolved. The CDR3 runs to 15 residues. Germline V lookup: CDR1 LGHNA, CDR2 YSLEER. V lost 1 base, J lost 4 bases, and 13 bases lay in between. CDR3 amino acids: CASSQARRFGTEAFF. In DNA, the CDR3 is TGCGCCAGCAGCCAAGCGAGACGATTTGGCACTGAAGCTTTCTTT.